Below, 31 T cell receptor beta chains from the same sample are listed, as sequenced in a study of regulatory dendritic cells for organ transplantation. This table comes from immunoSEQ multiplex PCR, and its TCRdb copy is limited to in-frame clones, with some not included. This sample has roughly 34,000 clones; 85% to 90% occur once, and the top ten carry over 0.06%. The specimen was naive CD4+ T cells from blood. Subset of the sample: CD45RA+ naive T cells. The receptors originated from a human donor in good health.

The chain carries TRBV29-1 and TRBJ2-5, with D possibly matching TRBD1 (6 bases). The tail of the sequence fits TRBJ2-7 better, so the J call may be wrong. Per germline, CDR1 SQVTM and CDR2 ANQGSEA. The CDR3 has 12 amino acids. The CDR3 reads CSVEIRGYEQYF. CDR3 DNA sequence: TGCAGCGTTGAAATCAGGGGATACGAGCAGTACTTC.

The chain has TRBV28 and TRBJ2-3; TRBD1 might be the D (6 bases). CDR3 size: 18 residues. The germline V gene encodes CDR1 MDHEN and CDR2 SYDVKM. The V and J ends lost 3 bases and 1 base respectively, with 20 bases between them. CDR3 sequence: CASSFGQGMMRGTDTQYF. In DNA, the CDR3 is TGTGCCAGCAGTTTTGGGCAGGGGATGATGAGGGGCACAGATACGCAGTATTTT.

The genes are TRBV7-9 and TRBJ1-6; tentative D call: TRBD1 (5 bases). The CDR3 is made up of 16 amino acids. The germline gives CDR1 SEHNR, CDR2 FQNEAQ (reference sequence). V dropped 6 bases and J dropped 4 bases, with 16 bases sitting between them. CDR3 in amino acids: CASSSYGGFYNSPLHF. The CDR3 DNA sequence: TGTGCCAGCAGTTCATATGGGGGTTTTTATAATTCACCCCTCCACTTT.

The V and J genes are TRBV5-1 and TRBJ2-7; perhaps D is TRBD1 or TRBD2 (5 bases each). CDR1 and CDR2 (germline): SGHRS, YFSETQ. V lost 4 bases and J 3 bases, leaving 11 bases between the germline ends. This CDR3 spans 13 amino acids. The CDR3 sequence: CASSPRDLYEQYF. Here the CDR3 DNA reads TGCGCCAGCAGCCCCCGGGACCTCTACGAGCAGTACTTC. Using reference TRBV5-1 and TRBJ2-7 for the parts outside the CDR3, the full variable domain is KAGVTQTPRYLIKTRGQQVTLSCSPISGHRSVSWYQQTPGQGLQFLFEYFSETQRNKGNFPGRFSGRQFSNSRSEMNVSTLELGDSALYLCASSPRDLYEQYFGPGTRLTVT.

This sequence joins TRBV5-4 and TRBJ2-3; 9 bases are shared with TRBD2. V shed 0 bases, J shed 4 bases, and the junction held 3 bases outside the gene matches. Germline loops: CDR1 SGHNT, CDR2 YYREEE (reference sequence). The CDR3 spans 15 residues. The CDR3 nucleotides read TGTGCCAGCAGCTTGGTTAGCGGGGGCGCAGATACGCAGTATTTT. Protein sequence: CASSLVSGGADTQYF.

V is TRBV6-5 and J is TRBJ1-1, with 7 bases lining up with TRBD1. The CDR3 contains 16 residues. Germline assignment: CDR1 MNHEY and CDR2 SVGAGI. V trimming: 4 bases; J trimming: 4 bases; junction bases outside the gene matches: 12. CDR3 sequence (DNA): TGTGCCAGCAGTTCCTATCGTACAGGGGTGGGCACTGAAGCTTTCTTT. Translating it yields CASSSYRTGVGTEAFF.

The chain combines TRBV6-5 with TRBJ1-2; D unclear. The CDR3 runs to 13 residues. The V and J ends lost 6 bases and 4 bases respectively, with 12 bases between them. Germline V gives CDR1 MNHEY, CDR2 SVGAGI. The CDR3 coding sequence is TGTGCCAGCAGAGATCCGGGAATCTATGGCTACACCTTC. This translates into CASRDPGIYGYTF.

A note on this clone: A junction boundary mismatches the germline segment, possibly from a read error. The CDR3 protein is CASSPPGRYTGELFF. CDR3 DNA: TGTGCCAGCTCGCCACCCGGCCGGTACACCGGGGAGCTGTTTTTT. This chain joins TRBV18 and TRBJ2-2, with D unclear. The CDR3 is 15 residues long. In germline, CDR1 is KGHSH, CDR2 LQKENI. Full variable domain (rest looked up from reference TRBV18 and TRBJ2-2): NAGVMQNPRHLVRRRGQEARLRCSPMKGHSHVYWYRQLPEEGLKFMVYLQKENIIDESGMPKERFSAEFPKEGPSILRIQQVVRGDSAAYFCASSPPGRYTGELFFGEGSRLTVL.

This clone was seen only once. The chain joins TRBV2 to TRBJ2-3, with 9 positions matching TRBD2. CDR3 length equals 15 residues. Germline CDR1 and CDR2: SNHLY and FYNNEI. V lost 5 bases, J lost 0 bases, and 3 bases stayed unmatched. Here the CDR3 reads CASSRLAVSTDTQYF. The CDR3 DNA reads TGTGCCAGCAGTAGACTAGCGGTTAGCACAGATACGCAGTATTTT.

The DNA for the CDR3 is TGTGCCAGCAGGGGACAGGGGGTAACGCAGTATTTT. This codes for CASRGQGVTQYF. The chain links TRBV11-2 to TRBJ2-3; 11 bases are shared with TRBD1. Germline CDR1 reads SGHAT; CDR2 reads FQNNGV. The CDR3 extends over 12 amino acids. The junction had 2 bases not matched to a gene; V was cut back by 6 bases and J by 9 bases.

The chain uses TRBV2 and TRBJ2-2; no clear D. Trimming cost V 4 bases and J 7 bases, with 7 bases left between them. The CDR3 is made up of 12 amino acids. Germline-derived CDR1 and CDR2 are SNHLY and FYNNEI. The CDR3 DNA is TGTGCCAGCAGTGGGCTTGGCGGGGAGCTGTTTTTT. Its protein is CASSGLGGELFF. Filled out from reference TRBV2 and TRBJ2-2, the complete variable domain reads EPEVTQTPSHQVTQMGQEVILRCVPISNHLYFYWYRQILGQKVEFLVSFYNNEISEKSEIFDDQFSVERPDGSNFTLKIRSTKLEDSAMYFCASSGLGGELFFGEGSRLTVL.

The rearrangement uses TRBV10-3 and TRBJ2-5; tentatively, D is TRBD2 (7 bases). CDR3 size: 13 residues. Germline values: CDR1 ENHRY, CDR2 SYGVKD. V lost 5 bases and J 5 bases, leaving 12 bases between the germline ends. For the CDR3, the DNA is TGTGCCATCAGTACGGGGGGCTCGGAGACCCAGTACTTC. Encoded protein: CAISTGGSETQYF.

The chain carries TRBV19 and TRBJ2-7; D is perhaps TRBD1 or TRBD2 (6 bases each). Trimming took 6 bases from V and 0 from J, leaving 12 bases between them. CDR1 is LNHDA, CDR2 SQIVND, per germline (reference sequence). The CDR3 extends over 14 amino acids. CDR3 protein: CASREGGPSYEQYF. CDR3 nucleotide sequence: TGTGCCAGTAGGGAGGGGGGACCCTCCTACGAGCAGTACTTC.

This clone showed up just once. Here the CDR3 DNA reads TGTGCCAGCAGGCGGGACAGCTATAATTCACCCCTCCACTTT. This sequence encodes CASRRDSYNSPLHF. This chain joins TRBV7-2 and TRBJ1-6; 7 bases align to TRBD1. Germline CDR1 is SGHTA and CDR2 is FQGNSA. This CDR3 has 14 amino acids. Trimming cost V 6 bases and J 3 bases; bases outside gene matches: 2.

This clone appeared a single time. The CDR3 nucleotides are TGTGCCAGCTCACCGGGACTAGCGGGTTACAATGAGCAGTTCTTC. Amino acids: CASSPGLAGYNEQFF. The gene calls are TRBV18 and TRBJ2-1; the match to TRBD2 covers 12 bases. Germline V gene sequence: CDR1 KGHSH, CDR2 LQKENI. The ends lost 3 bases at V and 4 bases at J; junction bases unmatched: 1. The CDR3 is 15 residues long.

The chain joins TRBV13 to TRBJ1-3, with D unresolved. The CDR3 loop spans 13 amino acids. Germline CDR1 PRHDT, CDR2 FYEKMQ (reference sequence). With 6 bases removed from V and 4 bases from J, the gap between germline ends came to 10 bases. The CDR3 region is CASSLKAGNTIYF. CDR3 coding DNA: TGTGCCAGCAGTCTAAAGGCAGGAAACACCATATATTTT.

The V call is TRBV25-1, the J call TRBJ2-3; 9 bases match TRBD1. The trim removed 3 bases at V and 6 bases at J, leaving 10 bases unmatched. The CDR3 runs to 16 residues. The V gene's germline CDR1 is MGHDK and CDR2 SYGVNS. The CDR3 spells CASSDPSQGARDTQYF. The CDR3 nucleotides read TGTGCCAGCAGTGACCCTTCACAGGGGGCGCGCGATACGCAGTATTTT.

This CDR3 reads CASSPQTDYGYTF. The CDR3 DNA reads as TGTGCCAGCAGCCCTCAGACAGATTATGGCTACACCTTC. This chain links TRBV14 with TRBJ1-2, with D perhaps TRBD1 (5 bases). CDR1 is SGHDN, CDR2 FVKESK, per germline. The ends were cut back, 4 bases at V and 5 bases at J, with 11 bases in the middle. The CDR3 totals 13 residues.

This chain joins TRBV27 and TRBJ1-2; 9 nucleotides match TRBD1. Trimming took 5 bases from V and 7 from J; bases not matched to a gene: 11. The CDR3 loop spans 15 amino acids. Germline V gene lookup returns CDR1 MNHEY and CDR2 SMNVEV (reference sequence). CDR3: CASSPFYRGHFGYTF. The CDR3 DNA is TGTGCCAGCAGTCCCTTCTACAGGGGGCACTTTGGCTACACCTTC.

The J gene is TRBJ1-2, the V gene TRBV7-9; D is unresolved. The CDR3 is 9 residues long. The germline V gene encodes CDR1 SEHNR and CDR2 FQNEAQ (reference sequence). Deletions cut 5 bases from V and 9 bases from J, with 4 bases between. DNA of the CDR3: TGTGCCAGCAGCCAGCGCTACACCTTC. As protein: CASSQRYTF. The variable domain in full, with the rest retrieved from reference TRBV7-9 and TRBJ1-2, is DTGVSQNPRHKITKRGQNVTFRCDPISEHNRLYWYRQTLGQGPEFLTYFQNEAQLEKSRLLSDRFSAERPKGSFSTLEIQRTEQGDSAMYLCASSQRYTFGSGTRLTVV.

J is TRBJ1-2 and V is TRBV10-3; D is possibly TRBD1 (5 bases). The germline V gene has CDR1 ENHRY and CDR2 SYGVKD. The germline V and J ends were trimmed by 2 bases and 4 bases, with 8 bases remaining between them. There are 13 residues in the CDR3. The CDR3 DNA follows: TGTGCCATCAGTGAGGGACAAGTCTATGGCTACACCTTC. Protein: CAISEGQVYGYTF.

This chain links TRBV5-1 with TRBJ2-7, with 11 bases aligning to TRBD2. This CDR3 is built from 16 residues. Trimming at V came to 3 bases and at J to 3 bases, leaving 8 bases not matched to a gene. The germline V gene encodes CDR1 SGHRS and CDR2 YFSETQ. Written as DNA, the CDR3 is TGCGCCAGCAGCTGGGGGACTAGCGGCCTTCGCTACGAGCAGTACTTC. Protein sequence: CASSWGTSGLRYEQYF.

The chain couples TRBV14 to TRBJ1-4, with 10 positions matching TRBD1. Germline V gene sequence: CDR1 SGHDN, CDR2 FVKESK. V shed 2 bases, J shed 4 bases, and the junction held 1 base outside the gene matches. The CDR3 totals 15 residues. The DNA of the CDR3 is TGTGCCAGCAGCCAATGGACAGGGGGTAATGAAAAACTGTTTTTT. Protein: CASSQWTGGNEKLFF.

The genes are TRBV11-2 and TRBJ2-3, with a tentative D call TRBD1 (6 bases). The CDR3 runs 17 residues. Trimming removed 0 bases from V and 1 base from J, with 14 bases in between. Germline-derived CDR1 and CDR2 are SGHAT and FQNNGV. The DNA for the CDR3 is TGTGCCAGCAGCTTAGATGGGGGCCTAGTTCGCACAGATACGCAGTATTTT. It codes for CASSLDGGLVRTDTQYF.

As for this clone: An end of the junction does not agree with germline; a read error may underlie this. The chain employs TRBV6-1 and TRBJ2-3; D may be TRBD1 (6 bases). The V gene's germline CDR1 is MNHNS and CDR2 SASEGT. The length of the CDR3 is 14 residues. The DNA of the CDR3 is TGTGCCAGCAGCGAAGACAGGATAAAAGATACGCAGTATTTT. Translating it yields CASSEDRIKDTQYF.

This chain uses TRBV27 with TRBJ1-1; TRBD1 is a possible D gene (6 bases). Per germline, CDR1 MNHEY and CDR2 SMNVEV (reference sequence). Trimming took off 2 bases at V and 4 bases at J, with 14 bases between the two ends. The CDR3 loop spans 15 amino acids. The CDR3 DNA sequence: TGTGCCAGCAGTTTAGTGGCCGGACAGACCACTGAAGCTTTCTTT. Its translation: CASSLVAGQTTEAFF.

The chain combines TRBV19 with TRBJ1-4, with D unresolved. The V end lost 4 bases, the J end lost 8 bases, and 20 bases lay between the germline ends. This CDR3 contains 16 residues. CDR1 is LNHDA and CDR2 is SQIVND in the germline V gene (reference sequence). CDR3 amino acids: CASSTFLGLSGEKLFF. For the CDR3, the DNA is TGTGCCAGTAGTACATTTTTGGGCCTCAGTGGGGAAAAACTGTTTTTT.

The V and J genes are TRBV27 and TRBJ2-3; 12 bases are shared with TRBD2. CDR1 MNHEY and CDR2 SMNVEV come from the germline V gene (reference sequence). V shed 3 bases and J 2 bases; nucleotides not matched to a gene: 6. The CDR3 is made up of 17 amino acids. CDR3: CASSLVGLAGSTDTQYF. The CDR3 nucleotides are TGTGCCAGCAGTTTGGTTGGACTAGCGGGGTCCACAGATACGCAGTATTTT.

This chain connects TRBV27 to TRBJ1-2, with 7 bases that match TRBD1. The junction had 4 bases not matched to a gene; V was cut back by 1 base and J by 8 bases. CDR3 length: 13 residues. Germline CDR1 reads MNHEY; CDR2 reads SMNVEV (reference sequence). DNA of the CDR3: TGTGCCAGCAGTTTATGGCAGGGGGGAGGCTACACCTTC. Amino acid sequence: CASSLWQGGGYTF.

The chain employs TRBV9 and TRBJ2-2, with TRBD1 matching 9 bases. The V gene's germline CDR1 is SGDLS and CDR2 YYNGEE. J lost 5 bases, V lost 2 bases, and 10 bases had no gene match. The CDR3 runs 17 residues. The DNA of the CDR3 is TGTGCCAGCAGCGTCCGACCGGGACAGGGATCGACCGGGGAGCTGTTTTTT. As protein: CASSVRPGQGSTGELFF.

This chain links TRBV4-3 with TRBJ2-3, with D perhaps matching TRBD1 or TRBD2 (5 bases each). Germline V CDR1 and CDR2: LGHNA, YSLEER. V dropped 1 base and J dropped 1 base, with 12 bases sitting between them. The CDR3 extends over 16 amino acids. The CDR3 DNA follows: TGCGCCAGCAGCCAAGTATTTTTGGGGGGCACAGATACGCAGTATTTT. Translating it yields CASSQVFLGGTDTQYF.